This T cell receptor (beta chain) was found in a study of shared clonotypes between healthy human individuals. This clone was observed a handful of times. The data were produced by immunoSEQ multiplex PCR, yet TCRdb's version contains in-frame clones alone and is incomplete. The sample has approximately 2,000,000 clones, 85% to 95% seen once. The germline gives CDR1 GTSNPN, CDR2 SVGIG (reference sequence). The CDR3 is 13 amino acids. Trimming took off 5 bases at V and 5 bases at J, with 15 bases between the two ends. Sequencing used naive CD4+ T cells from PBMCs. This sample's subset: CD45RA+ positively selected. This chain joins TRBV30 and TRBJ1-1, with D maybe TRBD1 (6 bases). This TCR was recovered from a man aged 18 to 30 in good health. Some clones in this sample may be carry-over from other donors' samples. CDR3 region: CAWASGGLTEAFF. The CDR3 DNA is TGTGCCTGGGCCTCTGGGGGCTTGACTGAAGCTTTCTTT.